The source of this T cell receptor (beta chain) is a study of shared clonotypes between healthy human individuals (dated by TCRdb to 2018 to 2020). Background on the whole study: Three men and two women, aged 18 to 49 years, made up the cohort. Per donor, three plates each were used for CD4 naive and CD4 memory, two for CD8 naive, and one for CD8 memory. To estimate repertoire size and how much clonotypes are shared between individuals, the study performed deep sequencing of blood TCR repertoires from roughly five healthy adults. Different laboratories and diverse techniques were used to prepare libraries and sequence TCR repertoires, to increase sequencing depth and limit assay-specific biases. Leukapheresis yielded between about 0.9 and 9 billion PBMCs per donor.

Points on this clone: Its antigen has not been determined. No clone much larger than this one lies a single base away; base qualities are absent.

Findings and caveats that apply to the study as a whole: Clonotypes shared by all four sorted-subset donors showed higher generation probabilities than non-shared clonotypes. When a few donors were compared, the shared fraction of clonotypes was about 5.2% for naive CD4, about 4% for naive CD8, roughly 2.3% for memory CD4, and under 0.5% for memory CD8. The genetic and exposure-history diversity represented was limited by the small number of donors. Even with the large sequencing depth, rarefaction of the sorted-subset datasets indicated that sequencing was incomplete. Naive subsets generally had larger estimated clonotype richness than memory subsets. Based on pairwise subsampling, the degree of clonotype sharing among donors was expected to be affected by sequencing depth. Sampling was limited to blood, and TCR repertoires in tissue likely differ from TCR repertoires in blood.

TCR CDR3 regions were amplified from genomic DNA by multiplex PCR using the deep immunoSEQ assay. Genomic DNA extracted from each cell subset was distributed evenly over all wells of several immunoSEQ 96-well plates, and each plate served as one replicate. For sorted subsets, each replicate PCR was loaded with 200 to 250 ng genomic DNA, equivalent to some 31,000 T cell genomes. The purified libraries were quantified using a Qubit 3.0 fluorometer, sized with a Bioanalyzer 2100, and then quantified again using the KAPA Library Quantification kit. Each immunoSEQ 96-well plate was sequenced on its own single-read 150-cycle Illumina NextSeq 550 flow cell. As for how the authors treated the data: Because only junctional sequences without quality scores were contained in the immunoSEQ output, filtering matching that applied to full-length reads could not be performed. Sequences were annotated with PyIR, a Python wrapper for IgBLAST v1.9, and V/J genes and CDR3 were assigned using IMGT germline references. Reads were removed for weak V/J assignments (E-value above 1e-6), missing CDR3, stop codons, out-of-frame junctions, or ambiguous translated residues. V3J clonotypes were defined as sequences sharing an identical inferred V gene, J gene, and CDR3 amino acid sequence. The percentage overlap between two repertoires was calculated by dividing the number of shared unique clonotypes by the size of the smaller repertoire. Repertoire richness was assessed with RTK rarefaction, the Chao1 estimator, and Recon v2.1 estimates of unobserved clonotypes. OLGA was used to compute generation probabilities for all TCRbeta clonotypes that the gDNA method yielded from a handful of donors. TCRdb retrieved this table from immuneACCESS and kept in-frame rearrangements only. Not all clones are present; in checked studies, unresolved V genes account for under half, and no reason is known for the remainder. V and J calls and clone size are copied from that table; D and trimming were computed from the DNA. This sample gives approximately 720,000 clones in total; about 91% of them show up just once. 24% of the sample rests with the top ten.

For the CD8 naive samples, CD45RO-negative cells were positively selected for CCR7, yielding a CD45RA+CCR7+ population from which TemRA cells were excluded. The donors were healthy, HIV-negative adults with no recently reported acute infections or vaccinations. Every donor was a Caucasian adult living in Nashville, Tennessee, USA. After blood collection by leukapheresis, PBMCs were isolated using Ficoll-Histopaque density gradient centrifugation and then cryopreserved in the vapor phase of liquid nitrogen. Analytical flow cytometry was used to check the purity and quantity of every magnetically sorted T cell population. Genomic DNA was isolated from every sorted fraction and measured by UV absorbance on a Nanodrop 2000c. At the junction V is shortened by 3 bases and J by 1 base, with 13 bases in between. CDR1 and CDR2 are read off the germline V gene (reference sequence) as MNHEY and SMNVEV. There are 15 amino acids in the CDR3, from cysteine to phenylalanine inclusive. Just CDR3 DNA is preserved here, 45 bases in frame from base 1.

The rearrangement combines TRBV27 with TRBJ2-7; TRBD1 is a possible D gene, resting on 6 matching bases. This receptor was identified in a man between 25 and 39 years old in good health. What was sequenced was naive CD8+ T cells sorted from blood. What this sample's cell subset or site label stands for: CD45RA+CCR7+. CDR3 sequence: CASSFPDSSSYEQYF. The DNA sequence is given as TGTGCCAGCAGTTTCCCGGACAGCAGTTCCTACGAGCAGTACTTC.